This is a list of T cell receptor beta chains from one sample in a study of tumor-infiltrating lymphocytes in oesophageal squamous cell carcinoma. TCRdb reprocessed the PCR reads via MiXCR and lists one record per CDR3 protein. The sample comprises some 14,000 distinct CDR3 sequences, roughly half of which are singletons, and over 35% rests with the top ten. Sample: esophageal tumor tissue. All receptors derive from a male donor with esophageal squamous cell carcinoma. Each CDR3 is given with its conserved first and last residue. The D gene is left open where the match is weak. Some rows have no size entry. The others give once, few or many, or a class for an expanded clone.

TRBJ2-2,TRBV5-1,TRBD2,medium-sized,TGCGCCAGCAGCTTCGGTCTAGCGGGGGGTCGGAACACCGGGGAGCTGTTTTTT,CASSFGLAGGRNTGELFF
TRBJ1-1,TRBV7-2,.,.,TGTGCCAGCAGCTTAGAGGGGTGGAGGAACACTGAAGCTTTCTTT,CASSLEGWRNTEAFF
TRBJ2-7,TRBV6-1,.,medium-sized,TGTGCCAGCAGTGAAATTCAGAGCTCCTACGAGCAGTACTTC,CASSEIQSSYEQYF
TRBJ2-7,TRBV10-3,TRBD2,.,TGTGCCATCAGTCCGAGACTAGCGGGAGCCTACGAGCAGTACTTC,CAISPRLAGAYEQYF
TRBJ2-5,TRBV11-3,.,.,TGTGCCAGCAGCTTAGGGATCGGAGGGTCCGGGGGAGAGACCCAGTACTTC,CASSLGIGGSGGETQYF
TRBJ1-3,TRBV7-4,TRBD1,.,TGTGCCAGCAGCTCGACAGGGGCTGGAAACACCATATATTTT,CASSSTGAGNTIYF
TRBJ2-5,TRBV10-3,TRBD2,.,TGTGCCATCAGTGAGTCGCGGGGGGGAGCCCAGGGCCAGTACTTC,CAISESRGGAQGQYF
TRBJ2-3,TRBV12-3/TRBV12-4,.,.,TGTGCCAGCAGTTTAACCGGGACTACGCAGTATTTT,CASSLTGTTQYF
TRBJ1-1,TRBV20-1,.,.,TGCAGTGCCTATAGGGCCTCTAACACTGAAGCTTTCTTT,CSAYRASNTEAFF
TRBJ2-7,TRBV12-3/TRBV12-4,TRBD1,few,TGTGCCAGCAGCCAAAGGGACAGTCTCGAGCAGTACTTC,CASSQRDSLEQYF
TRBJ2-1,TRBV5-1,.,.,TGCGCCAGCGGAGAAAGCTCCTACGAGCAGTTCTTC,CASGESSYEQFF
TRBJ2-3,TRBV4-3,.,few,TGCGCCAGCAGCCAAGATCGAGCGGTCCCTGGAAATACGCAGTATTTT,CASSQDRAVPGNTQYF
TRBJ2-1,TRBV6-4,TRBD2,many,TGTGCCACCTCTAGCGGATTTTTTTCCAATGAGCAGTTCTTC,CATSSGFFSNEQFF
TRBJ1-2,TRBV19,.,many,TGTGCCAGTAGCCGGGGAATCACTAACTATGGCTACACCTTC,CASSRGITNYGYTF
TRBJ2-1,TRBV7-6,TRBD2,.,TGTGCCAGCAGCTTAGCACTAGCGTACAATGAGCAGTTCTTC,CASSLALAYNEQFF
TRBJ2-1,TRBV6-1,TRBD2,hyperexpanded,TGTGCCAGCTCCGGGGGGGCCGATAATGAGCAGTTCTTC,CASSGGADNEQFF
TRBJ2-4,TRBV6-1,TRBD1,.,TGTGCCAGCAGGCCGGGACAGTATAATTCACCCCTCCACTTC,CASRPGQYNSPLHF
TRBJ2-2,TRBV11-2,TRBD1,.,TGTGCCAGCGGGGATCGGACAGGGGGTGAAGGCACCGGGGAGCTGTTTTTT,CASGDRTGGEGTGELFF
TRBJ2-3,TRBV6-2/TRBV6-3,TRBD2,.,TGTGCCAGCAGTTATCGTCTAGCGGGGGGAGATACGCAGTATTTT,CASSYRLAGGDTQYF
TRBJ2-1,TRBV12-3/TRBV12-4,.,.,TGTGCCAGCAGTTCGGGGATTGGCACCCCCAACAATGAGCAGTTCTTC,CASSSGIGTPNNEQFF
TRBJ2-1,TRBV7-1,TRBD2,.,TGTGCCAGCAGCTCAAGCGGGGGGCTTTGGAATGAGCAGTTCTTC,CASSSSGGLWNEQFF
TRBJ2-7,TRBV12-3/TRBV12-4,TRBD2,.,TGTGCCAGCAGTTGGACTAGCGGGGGCTACGAGCAGTACTTC,CASSWTSGGYEQYF
TRBJ1-1,TRBV7-3,TRBD1,.,TGTGCCAGCAGGGACGGACAGGGGCCGGCTTTCTTT,CASRDGQGPAFF
TRBJ2-5,TRBV7-2,TRBD2,.,TGTGCCAGCAGCTTAGAACTAGCGGGAGGGGATGAGACCCAGTACTTC,CASSLELAGGDETQYF
TRBJ2-5,TRBV12-3/TRBV12-4,.,.,TGTGCCAGCAATTTGGCGGGACCAGGGGCAGAGACCCAGTACTTC,CASNLAGPGAETQYF
TRBJ2-1,TRBV7-2,TRBD1,.,TGTGCCAGCAGCCAGGCGGGACAGGGGCTAGGTGAGCAGTTCTTC,CASSQAGQGLGEQFF
TRBJ2-7,TRBV7-2,.,few,TGTGCCAGCAGCTTCCCCACGGGCGAGCAGTACTTC,CASSFPTGEQYF
TRBJ2-3,TRBV12-3/TRBV12-4,TRBD2,.,TGTGCCAGCAGTTATGGTCAGCGGGAGCGCACAGATACGCAGTATTTT,CASSYGQRERTDTQYF